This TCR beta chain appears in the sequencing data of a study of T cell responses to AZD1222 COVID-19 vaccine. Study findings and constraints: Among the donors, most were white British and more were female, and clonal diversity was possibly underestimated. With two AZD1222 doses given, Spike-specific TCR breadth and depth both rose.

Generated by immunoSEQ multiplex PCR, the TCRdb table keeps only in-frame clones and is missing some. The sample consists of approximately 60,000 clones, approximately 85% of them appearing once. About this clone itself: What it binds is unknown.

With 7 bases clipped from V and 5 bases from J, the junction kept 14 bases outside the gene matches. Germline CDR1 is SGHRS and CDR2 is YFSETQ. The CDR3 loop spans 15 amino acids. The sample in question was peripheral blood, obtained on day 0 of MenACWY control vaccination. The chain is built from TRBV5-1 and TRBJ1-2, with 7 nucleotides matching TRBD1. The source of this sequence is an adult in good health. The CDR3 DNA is TGCGCCAGCCGCCTGGCCCGGGACAGTAGTTATGGCTACACCTTC. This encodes CASRLARDSSYGYTF.